This T cell receptor beta chain was identified in a study of shared clonotypes between healthy human individuals (dated by TCRdb to 2020 to 2021). About the study as a whole: The cohort comprised a couple of women and a few men aged 18 to 49 years. Different laboratories and diverse techniques were used to prepare libraries and sequence TCR repertoires, to increase sequencing depth and limit assay-specific biases. Each donor's leukapheresis produced roughly between about 0.8 and 8.9 billion PBMCs. For each donor, CD4 naive and CD4 memory were each run on three plates, CD8 naive on two plates, and CD8 memory on one plate. Blood TCR repertoires of about 5 healthy adults were deeply sequenced to estimate repertoire size and the extent of clonotype sharing between individuals. What the research found in general, with its limitations: Sampling was restricted to blood, and TCR repertoires in tissues likely differ from the TCR repertoires found in blood. Incomplete sequencing was indicated by rarefaction of sorted-subset datasets, despite the large sequencing depth. Pairwise subsampling indicated that sequencing depth was expected to affect the degree of clonotype sharing among donors. Compared with non-shared clonotypes, the clonotypes found in all four sorted-subset donors had higher generation probabilities. Roughly 5% of naive CD4, 3.5% of naive CD8, 2% to 2.5% of memory CD4, and 0.4% of memory CD8 clonotypes were shared across a few donors. Because the study included only a small number of donors, the genetic and exposure-history diversity represented was limited. Naive subsets generally had larger estimated clonotype richness than memory subsets did.

The donors were healthy, HIV-negative adults with no recently reported acute infections or vaccinations. All donors were Caucasian adults living in Nashville, Tennessee, USA. CD4+ T cells were enriched by magnetic negative selection; naive cells were then positively selected on CD45RA, and the negative fraction formed the memory subset. Blood was obtained by leukapheresis, after which PBMCs were separated by Ficoll-Histopaque density gradient centrifugation and cryopreserved in liquid nitrogen vapor phase. Purity and quantity of every magnetically sorted T cell population were checked by analytical flow cytometry. Genomic DNA was isolated from each sorted fraction and quantified by UV absorbance on a Nanodrop 2000c. As concerns this clone: No cognate antigen has been identified for it. Base qualities are not recorded, but no much larger clone differs from it by a single base.

V was cut back by 1 base and J by 1 base, leaving a gap of 15 bases between them. CDR1 and CDR2 are drawn from the germline V gene: SGHTA, FQGNSA. The CDR3 measures 17 amino acids from cysteine to phenylalanine. The DNA shown is the 51-base CDR3, in frame from base 1. TCR CDR3 regions were amplified from genomic DNA by multiplex PCR using the deep immunoSEQ assay. Extracted genomic DNA from each cell subset was spread evenly across all wells of several immunoSEQ 96-well plates, with each plate serving as a replicate. For sorted subsets, each replicate PCR was loaded with 200 ng genomic DNA, equivalent to 30,000 to 35,000 T cell genomes. Purified libraries were measured with a Qubit 3.0 fluorometer, size-checked on a Bioanalyzer 2100, and measured again with the KAPA Library Quantification kit. Every immunoSEQ 96-well plate was sequenced on a dedicated single-read 150-cycle Illumina NextSeq 550 flow cell. On the study's bioinformatics: Because only junctional sequences without quality scores were contained in the immunoSEQ output, filtering matching that applied to full-length reads could not be performed. Sequences were annotated with PyIR, a Python wrapper for IgBLAST v1.9, and V/J genes and CDR3 were assigned using IMGT germline references. Reads were removed for weak V/J assignments (E-value above 1e-6), missing CDR3, stop codons, out-of-frame junctions, or ambiguous translated residues. V3J clonotypes were defined as sequences sharing the same inferred V gene, J gene, and CDR3 amino acid sequence. To compute the percentage overlap between repertoires, the number of shared unique clonotypes was divided by the size of the smaller repertoire. Three approaches were used to assess repertoire richness: RTK rarefaction, the Chao1 estimator, and Recon v2.1 estimates of unobserved clonotypes. OLGA was used to compute generation probabilities for all TCRbeta clonotypes that the gDNA method yielded from a few donors. In TCRdb, the immuneACCESS table is reduced to in-frame sequences with V and J assigned. These tables do not hold every clone; where another copy was compared, an unresolved V gene accounts for under half, and the others remain unexplained. That table supplies the V and J calls and clone size; D and trimming were determined from the DNA. The sample table records hundreds of thousands of clones; 55% to 85% of these occur just once. The ten largest clones add up to around 2% of the sample.

The TCR was taken from a woman between 25 and 40 years old in good health. Recombination joined TRBV7-2 with TRBJ2-3; a tentative D match to TRBD2 spans 7 bases. The sample taken for sequencing was memory CD4+ T cells sorted from blood. The cell subset or site label, read with the paper, signifies: CD45RA-negative fraction. The CDR3 loop reads CASSLGGGHKGTDTQYF. The nucleotides are TGTGCCAGCAGCTTAGGGGGGGGGCACAAAGGCACAGATACGCAGTATTTT. Supplemented by the reference TRBV7-2 and TRBJ2-3 proteins around the CDR3, the complete variable domain is GAGVSQSPSNKVTEKGKDVELRCDPISGHTALYWYRQSLGQGLEFLIYFQGNSAPDKSGLPSDRFSAERTGGSVSTLTIQRTQQEDSAVYLCASSLGGGHKGTDTQYFGPGTRLTVL.